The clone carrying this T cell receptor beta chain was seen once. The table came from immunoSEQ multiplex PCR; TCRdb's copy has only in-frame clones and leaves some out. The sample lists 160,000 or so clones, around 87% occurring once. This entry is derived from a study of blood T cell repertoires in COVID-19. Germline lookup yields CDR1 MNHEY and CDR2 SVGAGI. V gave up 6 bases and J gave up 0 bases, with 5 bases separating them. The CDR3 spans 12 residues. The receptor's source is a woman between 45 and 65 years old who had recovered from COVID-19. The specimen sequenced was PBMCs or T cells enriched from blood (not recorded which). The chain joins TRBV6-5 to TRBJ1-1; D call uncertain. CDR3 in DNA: TGTGCCAGCAGGTCCATGAACACTGAAGCTTTCTTT. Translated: CASRSMNTEAFF.